This TCR beta chain came from a study of blood T cell repertoires in COVID-19. Sequencing used immunoSEQ multiplex PCR; TCRdb keeps in-frame clones, though not all of them. The table includes around 200,000 clones, under 85% detected once. This clonotype originated in a woman aged 40-49 years with acute or convalescent COVID-19. Sequenced: peripheral blood.

The CDR3 region has the DNA TGTGCCAGCAGTGGGGTGGGGGGTACATCAGAGACCCAGTACTTC. This translates into CASSGVGGTSETQYF. This sequence joins TRBV28 and TRBJ2-5; D is perhaps TRBD2 (6 bases). V lost 5 bases and J 4 bases, leaving 17 bases between the germline ends. In germline, CDR1 is MDHEN, CDR2 SYDVKM. This CDR3 has 15 residues.